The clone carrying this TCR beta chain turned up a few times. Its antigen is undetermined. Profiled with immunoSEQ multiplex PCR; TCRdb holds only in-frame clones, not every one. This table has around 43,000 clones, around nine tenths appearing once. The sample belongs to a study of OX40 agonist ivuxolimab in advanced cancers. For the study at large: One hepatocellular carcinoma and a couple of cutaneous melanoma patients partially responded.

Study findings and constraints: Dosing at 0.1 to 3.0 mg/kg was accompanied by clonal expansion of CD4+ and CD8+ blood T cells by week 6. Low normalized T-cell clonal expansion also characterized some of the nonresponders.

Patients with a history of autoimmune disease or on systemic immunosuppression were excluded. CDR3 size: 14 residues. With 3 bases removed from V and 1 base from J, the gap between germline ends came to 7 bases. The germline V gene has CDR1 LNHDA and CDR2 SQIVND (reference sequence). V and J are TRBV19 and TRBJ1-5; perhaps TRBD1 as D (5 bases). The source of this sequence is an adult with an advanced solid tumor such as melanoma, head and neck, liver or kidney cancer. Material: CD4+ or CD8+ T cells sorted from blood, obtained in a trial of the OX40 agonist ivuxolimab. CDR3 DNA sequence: TGTGCCAGTAGTATCCGGGACAGCAATCAGCCCCAGCATTTT. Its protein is CASSIRDSNQPQHF.